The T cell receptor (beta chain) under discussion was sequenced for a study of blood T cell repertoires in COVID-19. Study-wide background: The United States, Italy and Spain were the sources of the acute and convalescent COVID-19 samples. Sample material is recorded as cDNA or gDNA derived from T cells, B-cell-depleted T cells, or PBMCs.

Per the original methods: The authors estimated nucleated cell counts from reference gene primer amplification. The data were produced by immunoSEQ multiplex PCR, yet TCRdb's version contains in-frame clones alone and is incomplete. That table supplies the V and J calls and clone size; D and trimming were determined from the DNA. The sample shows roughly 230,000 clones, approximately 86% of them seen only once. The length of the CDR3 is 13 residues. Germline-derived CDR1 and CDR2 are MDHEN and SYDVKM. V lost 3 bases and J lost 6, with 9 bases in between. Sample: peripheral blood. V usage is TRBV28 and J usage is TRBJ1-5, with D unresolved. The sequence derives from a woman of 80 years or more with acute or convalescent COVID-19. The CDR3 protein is CASSFQLIQPQHF. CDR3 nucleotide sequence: TGTGCCAGCAGTTTCCAACTCATTCAGCCCCAGCATTTT.